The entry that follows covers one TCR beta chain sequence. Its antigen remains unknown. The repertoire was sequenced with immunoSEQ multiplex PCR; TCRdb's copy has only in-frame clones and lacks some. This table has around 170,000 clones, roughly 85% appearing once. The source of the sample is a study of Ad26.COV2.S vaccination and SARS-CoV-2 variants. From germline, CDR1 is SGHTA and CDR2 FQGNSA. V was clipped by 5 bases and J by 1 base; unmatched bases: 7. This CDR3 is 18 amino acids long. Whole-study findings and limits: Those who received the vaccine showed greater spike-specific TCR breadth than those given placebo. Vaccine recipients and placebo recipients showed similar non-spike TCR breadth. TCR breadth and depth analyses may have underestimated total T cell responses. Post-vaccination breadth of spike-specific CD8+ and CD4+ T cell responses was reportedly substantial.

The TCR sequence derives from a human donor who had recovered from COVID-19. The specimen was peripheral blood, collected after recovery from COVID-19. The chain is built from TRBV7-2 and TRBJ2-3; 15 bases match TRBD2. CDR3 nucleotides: TGTGCCAGCAGCATAACGGGACTAGCGGGAGGCCGCACAGATACGCAGTATTTT. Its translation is CASSITGLAGGRTDTQYF.